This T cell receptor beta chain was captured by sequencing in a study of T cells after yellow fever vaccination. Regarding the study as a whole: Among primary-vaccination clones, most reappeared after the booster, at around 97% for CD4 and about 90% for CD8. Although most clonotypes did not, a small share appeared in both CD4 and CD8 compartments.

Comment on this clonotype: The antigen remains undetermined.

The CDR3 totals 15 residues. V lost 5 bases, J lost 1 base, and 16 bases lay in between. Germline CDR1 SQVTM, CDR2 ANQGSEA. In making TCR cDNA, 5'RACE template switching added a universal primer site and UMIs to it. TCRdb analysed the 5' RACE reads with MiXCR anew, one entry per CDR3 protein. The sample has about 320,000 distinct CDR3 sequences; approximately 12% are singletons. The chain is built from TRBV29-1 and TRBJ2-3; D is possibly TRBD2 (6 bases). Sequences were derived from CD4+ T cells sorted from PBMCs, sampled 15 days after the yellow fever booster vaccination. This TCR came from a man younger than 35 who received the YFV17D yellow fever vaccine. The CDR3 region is CSVWGPGGGTDTQYF. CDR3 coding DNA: TGCAGCGTTTGGGGCCCTGGCGGGGGCACAGATACGCAGTATTTT.